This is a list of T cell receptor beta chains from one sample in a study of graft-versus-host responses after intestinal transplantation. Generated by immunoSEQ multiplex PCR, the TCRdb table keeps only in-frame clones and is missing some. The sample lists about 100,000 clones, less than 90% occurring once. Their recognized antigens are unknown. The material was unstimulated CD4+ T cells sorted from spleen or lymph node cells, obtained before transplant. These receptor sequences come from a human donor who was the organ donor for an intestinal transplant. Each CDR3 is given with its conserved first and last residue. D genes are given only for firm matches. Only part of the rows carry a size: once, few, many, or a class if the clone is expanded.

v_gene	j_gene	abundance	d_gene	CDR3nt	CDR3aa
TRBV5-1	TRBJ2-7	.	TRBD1	TGCGCCAGCAGCTGGACAGGTAAAAACGAGCAGTACTTC	CASSWTGKNEQYF
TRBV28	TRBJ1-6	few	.	TGTGCCAGCAGTTCCCGCACAAATTCACCCCTCCACTTT	CASSSRTNSPLHF
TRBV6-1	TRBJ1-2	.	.	TGTGCCATAGCTAGGGGGGGGGTAAGGGGCTACACCTTC	CAIARGGVRGYTF
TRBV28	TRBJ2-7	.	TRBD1	TGTGCCAGCAGTTTATGGGGACAGGGCGGCTACGAGCAGTACTTC	CASSLWGQGGYEQYF
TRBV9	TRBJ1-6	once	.	TGTGCCAGCAGCGTCCCGGGGGTTTCACCCCTCCACTTT	CASSVPGVSPLHF
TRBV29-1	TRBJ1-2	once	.	TGCAGCGTTGGGTCAATTGACAGGTCGGATGGCTACACCTTC	CSVGSIDRSDGYTF
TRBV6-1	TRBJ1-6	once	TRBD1	TGTGCCAGCAGACGGGACAGCTATAATTCACCCCTCCACTTT	CASRRDSYNSPLHF
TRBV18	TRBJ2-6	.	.	TGTGCCAGCTCGGGCCCTATGGGCGGGGCCAACGTCCTGACTTTC	CASSGPMGGANVLTF
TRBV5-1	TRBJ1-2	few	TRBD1	TGCGCCAGCAGCAGCGGGACAGGGAACTATGGCTACACCTTC	CASSSGTGNYGYTF
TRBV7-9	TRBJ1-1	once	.	TGTGCCAGCAGCCCCAGAGGGGGGTCTGAAGCTTTCTTT	CASSPRGGSEAFF
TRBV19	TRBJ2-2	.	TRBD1	TGTGCCAGTAGAGGGACAGGCCCCGGGGAGCTGTTTTTT	CASRGTGPGELFF
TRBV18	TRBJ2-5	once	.	TGTGCCAGCTCACCATTGGGAGAGACCCAGTACTTC	CASSPLGETQYF
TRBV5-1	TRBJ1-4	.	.	TGCGCCAGCAGCTTTTCCTCAACTAATGAAAAACTGTTTTTT	CASSFSSTNEKLFF
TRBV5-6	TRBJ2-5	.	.	TGTGCCAGCAGCTACGCCCAGGGGTTTGATGGGACCCAGTACTTC	CASSYAQGFDGTQYF
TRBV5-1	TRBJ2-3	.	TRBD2	TGCGCCACTTCGGGGGGGCTAGGGACAGATACGCAGTATTTT	CATSGGLGTDTQYF
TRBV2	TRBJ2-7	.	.	TGTGCCAGCAGTCCTCAGGGAACGGGGTACGAGCAGTACTTC	CASSPQGTGYEQYF
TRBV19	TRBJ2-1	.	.	TGTGCCAGTAGTATAGATCGTCCCAGGGTCCCCTACAATGAGCAGTTCTTC	CASSIDRPRVPYNEQFF
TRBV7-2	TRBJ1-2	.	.	TGTGCCAGCAGCCCCAGGACACATGCTAACTATGGCTACACCTTC	CASSPRTHANYGYTF
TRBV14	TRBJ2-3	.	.	TGTGCCAGCAGCCACCGATCAGCTGTAGATACGCAGTATTTT	CASSHRSAVDTQYF
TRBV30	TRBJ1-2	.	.	TGTGCCTGGAGTGTACGGGGTGGTAACTATGGCTACACCTTC	CAWSVRGGNYGYTF
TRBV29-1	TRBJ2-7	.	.	TGCAGCGTTGAAACAGTCTATTCCTACGAGCAGTACTTC	CSVETVYSYEQYF
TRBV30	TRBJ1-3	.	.	TGTGCCTGGAGCGATGGATTGGGAAACACCATATATTTT	CAWSDGLGNTIYF
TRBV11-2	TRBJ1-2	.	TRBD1	TGTGCCAGCAGCTTGGACAGGGGCGTCCCTAACTATGGCTACACCTTC	CASSLDRGVPNYGYTF
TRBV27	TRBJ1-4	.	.	TGTGCCAGCAGTTCAAAGGGCCCCTTTGCAACTAATGAAAAACTGTTTTTT	CASSSKGPFATNEKLFF
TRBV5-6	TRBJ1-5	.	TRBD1	TGTGCCAGCAGCTTGTTTACCGGACAGGTCCTCAATCAGCCCCAGCATTTT	CASSLFTGQVLNQPQHF
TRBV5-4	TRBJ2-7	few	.	TGTGCCAGCAGCTTGACGAGGGACGAGCAGTACTTC	CASSLTRDEQYF
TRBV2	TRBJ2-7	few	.	TGTGCCAGCAGCCGAGACAACACCTACGAGCAGTACTTC	CASSRDNTYEQYF
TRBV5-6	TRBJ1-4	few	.	TGTGCCAGCAGCTTCTGGCGGGAAAAACTGTTTTTT	CASSFWREKLFF
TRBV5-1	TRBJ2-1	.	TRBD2	TGCGCCAGCAGCTTGGGTCCTAGCGGGGGACCCAATGAGCAGTTCTTC	CASSLGPSGGPNEQFF
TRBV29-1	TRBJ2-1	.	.	TGCAGCACCAAAAGGGGGGTTAATGAGCAGTTCTTC	CSTKRGVNEQFF
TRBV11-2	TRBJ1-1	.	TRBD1	TGTGCCAGCAGCTTTACAGGGGGCAACACTGAAGCTTTCTTT	CASSFTGGNTEAFF
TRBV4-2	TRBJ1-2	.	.	TGTGCCAGCAGCCAAGTCGTGGATTTGTATGGCTACACCTTC	CASSQVVDLYGYTF
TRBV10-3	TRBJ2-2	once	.	TGTGCCATCAGTGACATTGACGGCCTCACCGGGGAGCTGTTTTTT	CAISDIDGLTGELFF
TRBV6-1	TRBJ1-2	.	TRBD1	TGTGCCAGCACCATGACAGGGCGCTATGGCTACACCTTC	CASTMTGRYGYTF
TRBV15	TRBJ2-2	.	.	TGTGCCACTAGGAAGGTGACTGTCACCGGGGAGCTGTTTTTT	CATRKVTVTGELFF
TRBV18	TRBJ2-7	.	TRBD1	TGTGCCAGCTCACCCCAACAACGGGACAGGGGGGACTTC	CASSPQQRDRGDF
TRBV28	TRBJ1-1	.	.	TGTGCCAGCAGTCAGTACAGCTTTGAAGCTTTCTTT	CASSQYSFEAFF
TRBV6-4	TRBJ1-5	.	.	TGTGCCAGCAGCAAAGAAGGCAATCAGCCCCAGCATTTT	CASSKEGNQPQHF
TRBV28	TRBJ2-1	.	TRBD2	TGTGCCAGCAGTTTAATCGGGGGGAAGTCCGTTGAGCAGTTCTTC	CASSLIGGKSVEQFF
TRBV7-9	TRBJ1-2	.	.	TGTGACACAGCGCCAGTCCAACTTGGGAATGGCTACACCTTC	CDTAPVQLGNGYTF
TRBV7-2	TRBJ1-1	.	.	TGTGCCAGCAGCTTACCCCTTGGCACTGAAGCTTTCTTT	CASSLPLGTEAFF
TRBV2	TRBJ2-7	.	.	TGTGCCAGCAGTGAGTCTATCCCGTCCTACGAGCAGTACTTC	CASSESIPSYEQYF
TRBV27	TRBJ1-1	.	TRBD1	TGTGCCAGCAGTCCGAGGGACAGGGGAATGGCTTTCTTT	CASSPRDRGMAFF
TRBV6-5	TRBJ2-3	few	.	TGTGCCAGCAGTCCCCGGACCGTACCTACAGATACGCAGTATTTT	CASSPRTVPTDTQYF
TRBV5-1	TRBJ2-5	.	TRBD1	TGCGCCAGCACCAGGACAGGCCAAGAGACCCAGTACTTC	CASTRTGQETQYF
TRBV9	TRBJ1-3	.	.	TGTGCCAGCAGCGGTCCTACAAAGGCAAGGGGAAACACCATATATTTT	CASSGPTKARGNTIYF
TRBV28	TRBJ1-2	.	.	TGTGCCAGCAGTTTACCGGGGATCGACTATGGCTACACCTTC	CASSLPGIDYGYTF
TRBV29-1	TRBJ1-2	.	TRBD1	TGCAGCGTGACAGGGGGGCTTAACTATGGCTACACCTTC	CSVTGGLNYGYTF
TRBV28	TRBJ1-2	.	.	TGTGCCAGCAGACAAACCGGGCCTCGGTTCGGTGGCTACACCTTC	CASRQTGPRFGGYTF
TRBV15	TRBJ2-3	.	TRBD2	TGTGCCACCAGCAGAGGACGGGGGGAGGGTGCAGATACGCAGTATTTT	CATSRGRGEGADTQYF
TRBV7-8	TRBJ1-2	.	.	TGTGCCAGCAGCTTATGGCCCAAAGCTAACTATGGCTACACCTTC	CASSLWPKANYGYTF
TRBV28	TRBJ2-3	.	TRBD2	TGTGCCAGCAGTTCATGGACTAGCGGGGGGGACACAGATACGCAGTATTTT	CASSSWTSGGDTDTQYF
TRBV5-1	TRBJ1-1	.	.	TGCGCCAGCAGCTTGGCCTTTCGGGGGGGTGGCACTGAAGCTTTCTTT	CASSLAFRGGGTEAFF